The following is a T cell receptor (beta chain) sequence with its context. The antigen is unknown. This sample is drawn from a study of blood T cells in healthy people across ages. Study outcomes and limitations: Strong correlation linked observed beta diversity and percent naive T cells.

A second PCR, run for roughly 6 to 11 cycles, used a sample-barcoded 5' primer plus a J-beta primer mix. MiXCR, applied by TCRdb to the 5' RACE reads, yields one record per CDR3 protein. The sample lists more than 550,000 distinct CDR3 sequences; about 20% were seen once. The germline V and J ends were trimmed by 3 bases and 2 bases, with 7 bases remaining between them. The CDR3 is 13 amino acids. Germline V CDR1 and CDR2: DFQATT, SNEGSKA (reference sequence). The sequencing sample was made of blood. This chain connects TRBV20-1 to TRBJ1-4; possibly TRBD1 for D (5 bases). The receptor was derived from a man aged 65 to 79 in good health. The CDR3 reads CSASSGTNEKLFF. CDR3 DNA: TGCAGTGCTAGCTCAGGGACTAATGAAAAACTGTTTTTT.